The clone carrying this TCR beta chain was recorded once. This specimen belongs to a study of blood T cell repertoires in COVID-19. About the study: The cDNA or gDNA used as material had been derived from T cells, B-cell-depleted T cells, or PBMCs.

CDR1 is SGHRS and CDR2 is YFSETQ in the germline V gene. The V gene lost 0 bases and the J gene lost 2 bases, with 5 bases spanning the gap. This CDR3 spans 14 amino acids. The assay was immunoSEQ multiplex PCR, and TCRdb's table has in-frame clones only and misses some. The top ten hold more than 4.5% of the sample, which has approximately 200,000 clones, under 90% seen once. This sequence was found in a woman aged 55-69 years who had recovered from COVID-19. The gene calls are TRBV5-1 and TRBJ2-2; unclear D gene. The sequencing input was peripheral blood. This CDR3 is CASSLEPNTGELFF. The CDR3, as DNA: TGCGCCAGCAGCTTGGAGCCTAACACCGGGGAGCTGTTTTTT.